The 21 T cell receptor beta chains presented below share a single source sample, sequenced in a study of T cells in tuberculosis. The repertoire was sequenced with immunoSEQ multiplex PCR; TCRdb's copy has only in-frame clones and lacks some. The sample shows about 7,700 clones, 85% to 95% of them seen only once. The specimen sequenced was PBMCs. The receptor source for this set is an adult with tuberculosis.

The chain uses TRBV29-1 and TRBJ2-7; D not resolved. CDR3 size: 12 residues. Germline loops: CDR1 SQVTM, CDR2 ANQGSEA. Between the trimmed V and J ends, which lost 4 bases and 2 bases, there was a span of 9 bases. CDR3 DNA: TGCAGCGTTGGCAGGTCAACCTACGAGCAGTACTTC. Translation: CSVGRSTYEQYF.

The gene calls are TRBV7-9 and TRBJ1-2; the D is unclear. Trimming cost V 1 base and J 4 bases, with 7 bases left between them. The germline V gene has CDR1 SEHNR and CDR2 FQNEAQ (reference sequence). This CDR3 spans 13 amino acids. The DNA for the CDR3 is TGTGCCAGCAGCTTAGATGAGGTCTATGGCTACACCTTC. Protein: CASSLDEVYGYTF.

The chain joins TRBV5-1 to TRBJ1-1, with D possibly TRBD1 on 6 matching bases. The CDR3 consists of 13 residues. Trimming left V 5 bases short and J 4 bases short, with 12 bases between. The germline V gene has CDR1 SGHRS and CDR2 YFSETQ. The CDR3 sequence: CASSQGSGTEAFF. The CDR3, as DNA: TGCGCCAGCAGTCAGGGGAGTGGCACTGAAGCTTTCTTT.

Only one count was recorded for this clone. The V call is TRBV7-6, the J call TRBJ2-5; 8 nucleotides line up with TRBD1. The junction had 16 bases not matched to a gene; V was cut back by 5 bases and J by 5 bases. The CDR3 covers 17 residues. Germline CDR1 is SGHVS and CDR2 is FNYEAQ. CDR3 nucleotide sequence: TGTGCCAGCAGCCTGGTCCCCGGACCCGGACAGGGCGAGACCCAGTACTTC. It yields the protein CASSLVPGPGQGETQYF.

The V call is TRBV5-8, the J call TRBJ1-1; TRBD1 is a possible D gene (5 bases). Germline assignment: CDR1 SGHTS and CDR2 YDEGEE. Trimming cost V 4 bases and J 1 base, with 11 bases left between them. The CDR3 extends over 14 amino acids. CDR3 sequence (DNA): TGTGCCAGCAGCGCGGACACTGCGAACACTGAAGCTTTCTTT. Encoded protein: CASSADTANTEAFF.

The chain combines TRBV30 with TRBJ1-1, with TRBD1 matching 7 bases. CDR1 is GTSNPN, CDR2 SVGIG, per germline (reference sequence). J lost 1 base, V lost 3 bases, and 8 bases had no gene match. This CDR3 spans 15 amino acids. DNA for the CDR3: TGTGCCTGGAGCCCCCCCGACAGGGCGAACACTGAAGCTTTCTTT. It specifies CAWSPPDRANTEAFF.

The CDR3 nucleotides read TGTGCCAGCAGCTTCCCGACAGGGCAGAACACCGGGGAGCTGTTTTTT. Encoded protein: CASSFPTGQNTGELFF. This chain joins TRBV13 and TRBJ2-2, with TRBD1 matching over 7 bases. V gave up 3 bases and J gave up 1 base; unmatched junction bases: 5. This CDR3 is built from 16 residues. In germline, CDR1 is PRHDT, CDR2 FYEKMQ (reference sequence). The full variable domain, in which reference TRBV13 and TRBJ2-2 provide the parts outside the CDR3, is AAGVIQSPRHLIKEKRETATLKCYPIPRHDTVYWYQQGPGQDPQFLISFYEKMQSDKGSIPDRFSAQQFSDYHSELNMSSLELGDSALYFCASSFPTGQNTGELFFGEGSRLTVL.

The chain links TRBV6-4 to TRBJ1-2; 8 positions agree with TRBD1. Germline CDR1 and CDR2: MRHNA and SNTAGT. The CDR3 runs to 13 residues. V trimming: 0 bases; J trimming: 8 bases; junction bases outside the gene matches: 2. This CDR3 reads CASSDSNRGGYTF. As DNA, the CDR3 is TGTGCCAGCAGTGACTCGAACAGGGGGGGCTACACCTTC.

This clone has a handful of counts. The chain joins TRBV6-5 to TRBJ2-1, with 7 bases lining up with TRBD2. V trimming: 0 bases; J trimming: 7 bases; junction bases outside the gene matches: 6. Germline V gene data show CDR1 as MNHEY and CDR2 as SVGAGI. This CDR3 comprises 15 residues. This CDR3 is CASSYSSPGGNEQFF. CDR3 nucleotides: TGTGCCAGCAGTTACTCTAGTCCGGGGGGTAATGAGCAGTTCTTC.

This rearrangement joins TRBV29-1 to TRBJ1-1; D not certain. The ends were cut back, 5 bases at V and 4 bases at J, with 8 bases in the middle. Looked up from germline, CDR1 is SQVTM and CDR2 is ANQGSEA. CDR3 length: 11 residues. The CDR3 DNA sequence: TGCAGCGTTCTTACAGCCACTGAAGCTTTCTTT. It codes for CSVLTATEAFF.

The V gene is TRBV7-7, the J gene TRBJ2-1, with a tentative D call TRBD1 (5 bases). CDR1 SSHAT and CDR2 FNYEAQ come from the germline V gene (reference sequence). The CDR3 consists of 16 residues. Trimming shortened V by 2 bases and J by 0 bases, and 11 bases separated the two germline ends. Written as DNA, the CDR3 is TGTGCCAGCAGCTTAATATCTGGGGCCTCCTACAATGAGCAGTTCTTC. This encodes CASSLISGASYNEQFF.

This chain uses TRBV6-1 with TRBJ2-3; D is possibly TRBD2 (7 bases). CDR1 is MNHNS, CDR2 SASEGT, per germline. The V end was cut by 4 bases, the J end by 4 bases, with 12 bases between. The CDR3 totals 14 residues. This CDR3 reads CASSVSGGADTQYF. The CDR3 DNA reads as TGTGCCAGCAGTGTTTCGGGGGGCGCAGATACGCAGTATTTT.

The V gene is TRBV15, the J gene TRBJ1-5; no clear D gene. Germline V gene lookup returns CDR1 LNHNV and CDR2 YYDKDF (reference sequence). This CDR3 has 15 residues. Trimming left V 1 base short and J 0 bases short, with 7 bases between. CDR3 sequence (DNA): TGTGCCACCAGCAGAGCAGGCAATAGCAATCAGCCCCAGCATTTT. Translation: CATSRAGNSNQPQHF.

This chain joins TRBV1 and TRBJ2-5; the listed D gene, TRBD2, was not tested against the DNA. TRBV1 is a pseudogene locus. This CDR3 has 15 amino acids. The CDR3 nucleotides read TGCACCAGCAGCCAAGGAACTAGCTACCAAGAGACCCAGTACTTC. This gives the protein CTSSQGTSYQETQYF.

The genes are TRBV6-5 and TRBJ2-7, with TRBD1 matching over 9 bases. The CDR3 loop spans 15 amino acids. Trimming cost V 6 bases and J 0 bases; bases outside gene matches: 6. From germline, CDR1 is MNHEY and CDR2 SVGAGI. The CDR3 DNA is TGTGCCAGCAGACGGGGACAGGGAAGCTCCTACGAGCAGTACTTC. Encoded protein: CASRRGQGSSYEQYF.

The CDR3 loop is CASSLGGQGRGNEQYF. DNA of the CDR3: TGTGCCAGCAGCTTGGGGGGACAGGGCAGAGGTAACGAGCAGTACTTC. This rearrangement joins TRBV7-2 to TRBJ2-7; 9 bases map to TRBD1. Losses at the gene ends were 3 bases for V and 5 bases for J; bases not matched to a gene: 11. Germline values: CDR1 SGHTA, CDR2 FQGNSA. There are 16 residues in the CDR3.

V usage is TRBV5-5 and J usage is TRBJ2-7; D may be TRBD1 (7 bases). The V end lost 4 bases, the J end lost 4 bases, and 15 bases lay between the germline ends. The CDR3 runs to 14 residues. Germline V CDR1 and CDR2: SGHKS, YYEKEE (reference sequence). The CDR3 sequence: CASSPRQGGYEQYF. Here the CDR3 DNA reads TGTGCCAGCAGCCCACGACAGGGAGGTTACGAGCAGTACTTC.

The chain joins TRBV18 to TRBJ2-3, with 11 bases fitting TRBD2. The CDR3 contains 16 residues. Germline V gene lookup returns CDR1 KGHSH and CDR2 LQKENI. With V trimmed by 2 bases and J by 3 bases, 4 bases remained unmatched. CDR3 amino acids: CASSPTSGSGTDTQYF. CDR3 bases: TGTGCCAGCTCACCAACTAGCGGGAGTGGTACAGATACGCAGTATTTT.

V gene TRBV19 combines with J gene TRBJ2-4; 8 positions match TRBD1. Per the germline V gene, CDR1 is LNHDA and CDR2 is SQIVND (reference sequence). The V gene end was trimmed by 10 bases and the J gene end by 12 bases; junction bases not matched to a gene: 11. CDR3 length: 12 residues. The CDR3 region has the DNA TGTGCCACCGACCTCCGGGACAGGCATCAGTACTTC. Translating gives CATDLRDRHQYF.

V gene TRBV6-6 combines with J gene TRBJ1-3; D gene unclear. Germline CDR1 MNHNY, CDR2 SVGAGI (reference sequence). Trimming removed 3 bases from V and 3 bases from J, with 6 bases in between. CDR3 size: 13 residues. CDR3 sequence: CASSYGLGNTIYF. The CDR3 coding sequence is TGTGCCAGCAGTTATGGGCTTGGAAACACCATATATTTT.

This chain links TRBV6-5 with TRBJ2-3, with TRBD2 matching 11 bases. V trimming: 6 bases; J trimming: 6 bases; junction bases outside the gene matches: 5. Germline CDR1 reads MNHEY; CDR2 reads SVGAGI. This CDR3 comprises 14 residues. As DNA, the CDR3 is TGTGCCAGCAGCCGCGGACTAGCGGGTGATACGCAGTATTTT. It yields the protein CASSRGLAGDTQYF.